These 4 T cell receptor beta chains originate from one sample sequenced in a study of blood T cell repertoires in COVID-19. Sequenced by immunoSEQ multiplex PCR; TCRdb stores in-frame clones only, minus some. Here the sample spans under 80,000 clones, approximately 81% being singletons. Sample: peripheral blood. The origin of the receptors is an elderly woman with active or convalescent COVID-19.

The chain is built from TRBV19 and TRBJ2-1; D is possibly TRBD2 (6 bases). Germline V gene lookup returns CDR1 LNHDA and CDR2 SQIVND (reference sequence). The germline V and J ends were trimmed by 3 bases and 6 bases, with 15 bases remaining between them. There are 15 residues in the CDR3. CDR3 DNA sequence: TGTGCCAGTAGTATTATGCCAAGGGAGGTCAATGAGCAGTTCTTC. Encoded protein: CASSIMPREVNEQFF. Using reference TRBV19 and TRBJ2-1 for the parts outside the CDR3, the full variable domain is DGGITQSPKYLFRKEGQNVTLSCEQNLNHDAMYWYRQDPGQGLRLIYYSQIVNDFQKGDIAEGYSVSREKKESFPLTVTSAQKNPTAFYLCASSIMPREVNEQFFGPGTRLTVL.

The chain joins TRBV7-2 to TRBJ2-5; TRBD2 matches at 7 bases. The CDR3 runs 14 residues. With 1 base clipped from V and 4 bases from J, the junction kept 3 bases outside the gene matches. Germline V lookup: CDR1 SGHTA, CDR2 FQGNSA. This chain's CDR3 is CASSLGLAPETQYF. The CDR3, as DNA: TGTGCCAGCAGCTTAGGACTAGCTCCAGAGACCCAGTACTTC.

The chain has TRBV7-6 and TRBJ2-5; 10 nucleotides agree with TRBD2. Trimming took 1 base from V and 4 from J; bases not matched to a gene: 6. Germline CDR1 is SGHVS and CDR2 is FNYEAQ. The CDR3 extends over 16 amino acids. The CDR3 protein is CASSLGLAGGVETQYF. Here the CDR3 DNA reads TGTGCCAGCAGCTTAGGATTAGCGGGAGGAGTAGAGACCCAGTACTTC.

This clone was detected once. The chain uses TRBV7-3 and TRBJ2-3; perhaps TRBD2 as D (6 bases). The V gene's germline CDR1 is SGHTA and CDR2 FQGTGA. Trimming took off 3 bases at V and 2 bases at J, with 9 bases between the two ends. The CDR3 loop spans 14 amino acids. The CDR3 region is CASSFTRDTDTQYF. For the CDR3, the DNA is TGTGCCAGCAGCTTCACGCGGGACACAGATACGCAGTATTTT.